Each of the 30 T cell receptor beta chains below was sequenced from the same sample in a study of T cell repertoires in cytomegalovirus infection. TCRdb re-called the reads through MiXCR, storing one row per CDR3 protein. The sample lists about 700,000 distinct CDR3 sequences; approximately 33% were seen once. The antigens of these receptors remain unknown. Source: cultured PBMCs, taken from culture after CMV antigen stimulation. Receptor source: a human donor in good health (CMV status not recorded). Some clones in this sample may be carry-over from other donors' samples.

This clonotype was counted at least ten times. This chain connects TRBV12-3 or TRBV12-4 to TRBJ1-5; the D is unclear. This CDR3 has 13 amino acids. Trimming stripped 5 bases from V and 0 bases from J, with 5 bases between. As DNA, the CDR3 is TGTGCCAGCAGTGGCCCTAGCAATCAGCCCCAGCATTTT. Translated, it gives CASSGPSNQPQHF.

The V gene is TRBV4-3, the J gene TRBJ1-6; 9 nucleotides line up with TRBD1. CDR1 and CDR2 (germline): LGHNA, YSLEER. This CDR3 is built from 18 residues. J lost 6 bases, V lost 0 bases, and 9 bases had no gene match. The DNA of the CDR3 is TGCGCCAGCAGCCAAGATGGCGGGACAGGGAGATTTAATTCACCCCTCCACTTT. It yields the protein CASSQDGGTGRFNSPLHF.

This chain uses TRBV27 with TRBJ1-1; D is unresolved. V was trimmed by 5 bases and J by 6 bases, leaving 13 bases between them. CDR3 length: 13 residues. Germline V gives CDR1 MNHEY, CDR2 SMNVEV (reference sequence). Written as DNA, the CDR3 is TGTGCCAGCAGTCCTAGCGGCGAAGCTGAAGCTTTCTTT. This translates into CASSPSGEAEAFF.

This clonotype was counted only a few times. This chain joins TRBV7-9 and TRBJ2-3, with 8 bases lining up with TRBD1. Germline lookup yields CDR1 SEHNR and CDR2 FQNEAQ (reference sequence). With 4 bases clipped from V and 6 bases from J, the junction kept 9 bases outside the gene matches. The length of the CDR3 is 15 residues. Here the CDR3 reads CASSSSGGGADTQYF. In nucleotides, the CDR3 is TGTGCCAGCAGCTCTTCAGGGGGCGGTGCGGATACGCAGTATTTT.

This clonotype showed up many times. The chain employs TRBV12-3 or TRBV12-4 and TRBJ1-1; D gene uncertain. This CDR3 has 14 amino acids. V dropped 3 bases and J dropped 10 bases, with 18 bases sitting between them. The CDR3 nucleotides are TGTGCCAGCAGTTTGCTTCCCTTTGTTGCTGGAGCTTTCTTT. Its protein product is CASSLLPFVAGAFF.

V gene TRBV11-2 combines with J gene TRBJ1-1; D is perhaps TRBD1 (6 bases). V lost 5 bases to trimming and J lost 5 bases, with 18 bases between them. The CDR3 covers 15 residues. Per germline, CDR1 SGHAT and CDR2 FQNNGV. Here the CDR3 DNA reads TGTGCCAGCAGCCCTAGCCCGAGGGGGACTACTGAAGCTTTCTTT. Translation: CASSPSPRGTTEAFF. Variable domain in full (rest from reference TRBV11-2 and TRBJ1-1): EAGVAQSPRYKIIEKRQSVAFWCNPISGHATLYWYQQILGQGPKLLIQFQNNGVVDDSQLPKDRFSAERLKGVDSTLKIQPAKLEDSAVYLCASSPSPRGTTEAFFGQGTRLTVV.

The genes are TRBV7-9 and TRBJ2-5, with D possibly TRBD2 on 5 matching bases. In germline, CDR1 is SEHNR, CDR2 FQNEAQ (reference sequence). Trimming took off 5 bases at V and 2 bases at J, with 12 bases between the two ends. There are 14 residues in the CDR3. The CDR3 DNA is TGTGCCAGCAGCCCAAGCCGGGGACAAGAGACCCAGTACTTC. Encoded protein: CASSPSRGQETQYF.

This clonotype was found a few times. This chain links TRBV5-1 with TRBJ2-5; the D call may be TRBD1 or TRBD2 (5 bases each). CDR1 SGHRS and CDR2 YFSETQ come from the germline V gene. Trimming removed 0 bases at V and 5 bases at J, with 17 bases between. The CDR3 runs 16 residues. The CDR3 DNA sequence: TGCGCCAGCAGCTTGGGCGACCCCCGGGGACGGGAGACCCAGTACTTC. Translation: CASSLGDPRGRETQYF.

The V gene is TRBV4-1, the J gene TRBJ1-5; D may be TRBD1 (5 bases). There are 17 residues in the CDR3. The germline gives CDR1 MGHRA, CDR2 YSYEKL. The V end lost 3 bases, the J end lost 0 bases, and 15 bases lay between the germline ends. The CDR3 sequence: CASSQGGGVYSNQPQHF. In DNA form, the CDR3 reads TGCGCCAGCAGCCAGGGGGGGGGGGTGTATAGCAATCAGCCCCAGCATTTT.

The chain combines TRBV4-2 with TRBJ1-5; 7 nucleotides line up with TRBD1. The CDR3 spans 15 residues. Per the germline V gene, CDR1 is LGHNA and CDR2 is YNFKEQ. V lost 4 bases and J lost 1; bases outside the gene matches: 4. The CDR3 protein is CASSLQDRSNQPQHF. CDR3 nucleotides: TGTGCCAGCAGCCTCCAGGACAGGAGCAATCAGCCCCAGCATTTT.

J is TRBJ2-3 and V is TRBV20-1, with 12 positions matching TRBD2. Germline assignment: CDR1 DFQATT and CDR2 SNEGSKA (reference sequence). V was pared by 4 bases and J by 3 bases, with 5 bases of the junction left unmatched. This CDR3 contains 15 residues. The DNA for the CDR3 is TGCAGTGCTAAGAGACTAGCGGGGGAAACAGATACGCAGTATTTT. As protein: CSAKRLAGETDTQYF.

This clonotype occurred many times. The chain couples TRBV7-2 to TRBJ1-3; D unresolved. The ends were cut back, 3 bases at V and 4 bases at J, with 10 bases in the middle. Germline V gene sequence: CDR1 SGHTA, CDR2 FQGNSA. This CDR3 is built from 14 residues. The CDR3 spells CASSFRTTGNTIYF. CDR3 in DNA: TGTGCCAGCAGCTTTCGTACAACCGGAAACACCATATATTTT.

V gene TRBV18 combines with J gene TRBJ2-5; D gene unclear. The CDR3 spans 13 residues. With 2 bases removed from V and 2 bases from J, the gap between germline ends came to 6 bases. CDR1 KGHSH and CDR2 LQKENI come from the germline V gene. The CDR3 loop is CASSPFRQETQYF. CDR3 DNA sequence: TGTGCCAGCTCACCATTCAGACAAGAGACCCAGTACTTC.

This clonotype turned up a few times. The chain is built from TRBV7-2 and TRBJ2-7; D remains unclear. V lost 3 bases, J lost 3 bases, and 21 bases lay in between. The germline CDR1 and CDR2 sequences are SGHTA and FQGNSA. This CDR3 spans 17 amino acids. CDR3 in amino acids: CASSFPTRGPKDYEQYF. The CDR3 DNA follows: TGTGCCAGCAGCTTCCCGACCCGAGGCCCGAAGGACTACGAGCAGTACTTC.

The rearrangement links TRBV12-3 or TRBV12-4 to TRBJ2-1, with D possibly matching TRBD2 (6 bases). Trimming took 6 bases from V and 10 from J, leaving 19 bases between them. This CDR3 spans 14 amino acids. CDR3 sequence: CASSTGTPDGEQFF. CDR3 nucleotides: TGTGCCAGCAGCACCGGGACTCCCGATGGAGAGCAGTTCTTC.

This clonotype was counted only a few times. The chain combines TRBV6-5 with TRBJ1-5; no clear D gene. V shed 0 bases and J shed 3 bases, with 6 bases lying between them. Germline CDR1 is MNHEY and CDR2 is SVGAGI. The CDR3 is made up of 14 amino acids. CDR3 residues: CASSYSHLNQPQHF. CDR3 in DNA: TGTGCCAGCAGTTACTCACACCTCAATCAGCCCCAGCATTTT.

This clonotype was found many times. The V gene is TRBV7-2, the J gene TRBJ1-6; TRBD1 might be the D (5 bases). The CDR3 is 15 amino acids. Germline V gene data show CDR1 as SGHTA and CDR2 as FQGNSA. Trimming shortened V by 1 base and J by 6 bases, and 10 bases separated the two germline ends. The CDR3 is CASSLEGNINSPLHF. As DNA, the CDR3 is TGTGCCAGCAGCTTAGAGGGGAATATTAATTCACCCCTCCACTTT.

The rearrangement links TRBV7-2 to TRBJ2-3; tentative D call: TRBD1 (6 bases). This CDR3 is 19 amino acids long. Germline V gives CDR1 SGHTA, CDR2 FQGNSA. V was clipped by 4 bases and J by 2 bases, with 25 bases between them. CDR3 protein: CASSWGLSVYMGATDTQYF. The CDR3 DNA reads TGTGCCAGCAGCTGGGGGTTGTCGGTCTATATGGGGGCCACAGATACGCAGTATTTT.

The gene calls are TRBV10-3 and TRBJ1-3, with a tentative D call TRBD1 (5 bases). This CDR3 contains 12 residues. Germline-derived CDR1 and CDR2 are ENHRY and SYGVKD. V was cut by 8 bases and J by 0 bases, with 5 bases left in between. Here the CDR3 DNA reads TGTGCCATCGGGGGCTCTGGAAACACCATATATTTT. Translation: CAIGGSGNTIYF.

The genes are TRBV7-2 and TRBJ2-3, with 8 nucleotides matching TRBD2. The CDR3 loop spans 14 amino acids. Germline CDR1 reads SGHTA; CDR2 reads FQGNSA. With V trimmed by 6 bases and J by 2 bases, 4 bases remained unmatched. CDR3 DNA sequence: TGTGCCAGCAGACGGGGGGGCCACACAGATACGCAGTATTTT. Residues: CASRRGGHTDTQYF.

The V gene is TRBV20-1, the J gene TRBJ2-3; 7 bases fit TRBD2. Germline-derived CDR1 and CDR2 are DFQATT and SNEGSKA (reference sequence). This CDR3 comprises 14 residues. The V segment lost 6 bases and the J segment 11 bases; nucleotides outside the gene matches: 17. The CDR3 nucleotides are TGCAGTGCCGAGCGGGGCATTCCCCCGAGTGTGCAGTATTTT. Protein: CSAERGIPPSVQYF.

This clonotype was seen only a few times. The chain is built from TRBV5-4 and TRBJ2-1; possible D gene TRBD2, 5 bases. The V gene's germline CDR1 is SGHNT and CDR2 YYREEE (reference sequence). This CDR3 has 13 residues. Trimming left V 6 bases short and J 8 bases short, with 15 bases between. The CDR3 spells CASTRRAEDEQFF. The DNA for the CDR3 is TGTGCCAGCACCAGGCGGGCGGAGGATGAGCAGTTCTTC. The whole variable domain, filled in from reference TRBV5-4 and TRBJ2-1, reads ETGVTQSPTHLIKTRGQQVTLRCSSQSGHNTVSWYQQALGQGPQFIFQYYREEENGRGNFPPRFSGLQFPNYSSELNVNALELDDSALYLCASTRRAEDEQFFGPGTRLTVL.

The V and J genes are TRBV19 and TRBJ1-2, with D possibly TRBD1 on 5 matching bases. Trimming cost V 6 bases and J 6 bases, with 14 bases left between them. Per the germline V gene, CDR1 is LNHDA and CDR2 is SQIVND (reference sequence). This CDR3 comprises 13 residues. As DNA, the CDR3 is TGTGCCAGTAGCAGCGACAGTAAGGATGGCTACACCTTC. Its translation is CASSSDSKDGYTF.

The chain couples TRBV5-1 to TRBJ2-1; 10 positions match TRBD2. Germline V gives CDR1 SGHRS, CDR2 YFSETQ. This CDR3 region has 16 residues. Unmatched junction bases numbered 4, after V lost 1 base and J lost 3 bases. The CDR3 nucleotides read TGCGCCAGCAGCTTGCCAGGGACTAGCGACTACAATGAGCAGTTCTTC. Its translation is CASSLPGTSDYNEQFF.

This clonotype was counted at least ten times. The rearrangement links TRBV7-9 to TRBJ2-1, with D maybe TRBD1 (5 bases). Germline CDR1 reads SEHNR; CDR2 reads FQNEAQ (reference sequence). Trimming removed 5 bases from V and 9 bases from J, with 11 bases in between. CDR3 length: 12 residues. For the CDR3, the DNA is TGTGCCAGCAGCCCGCAGGGTAGTGAGCAGTTCTTC. Protein: CASSPQGSEQFF.

The chain joins TRBV28 to TRBJ2-3, with D possibly matching TRBD2 (5 bases). V shed 2 bases and J shed 6 bases, with 12 bases lying between them. The CDR3 loop spans 14 amino acids. Germline CDR1 and CDR2: MDHEN and SYDVKM. CDR3 in amino acids: CASSLPLSGDTQYF. The CDR3, as DNA: TGTGCCAGCAGTTTACCCCTCTCGGGGGATACGCAGTATTTT.

This clonotype was seen more than once but under ten times. The chain is built from TRBV6-2 or TRBV6-3 and TRBJ2-7, with D uncertain. Looked up from germline, CDR1 is MNHEY and CDR2 is SVGEGT. CDR3 length equals 16 residues. V shed 6 bases and J shed 2 bases, with 20 bases lying between them. CDR3 sequence reads: CASSPRLVADAYEQYF. The CDR3 DNA is TGTGCCAGCAGCCCCCGCCTCGTGGCGGATGCCTACGAGCAGTACTTC.

J is TRBJ1-2 and V is TRBV5-3; 11 positions agree with TRBD1. TRBV5-3 carries the ORF label, with uncertain function. This CDR3 has 15 residues. J was trimmed by 5 bases and V by 8 bases; bases with no gene match: 11. CDR3 DNA: TGTGCCAGCAGCGCGGGGGACAGGGGGTTGTATGGCTACACCTTC. Amino acid sequence: CASSAGDRGLYGYTF.

This clonotype came up a few times. The chain has TRBV7-6 and TRBJ2-3; 12 nucleotides line up with TRBD2. Germline trimming cut 8 bases from V and 4 bases from J; bases unmatched to any gene: 7. Looked up from germline, CDR1 is SGHVS and CDR2 is FNYEAQ. The length of the CDR3 is 15 residues. The CDR3 DNA reads as TGTGCCAGCGGGAGACTAGCGGGAGCCCCAGATACGCAGTATTTT. As protein: CASGRLAGAPDTQYF.

This clonotype occurred a few times. The J gene is TRBJ2-2, the V gene TRBV7-2; D not resolved. V lost 5 bases and J lost 1, with 11 bases in between. The CDR3 runs 15 residues. Per the germline V gene, CDR1 is SGHTA and CDR2 is FQGNSA. CDR3 protein: CASSNPGLNTGELFF. The CDR3 coding sequence is TGTGCCAGCAGCAATCCGGGTCTGAACACCGGGGAGCTGTTTTTT.